The sequence of this T cell receptor (beta chain) was determined in a study of T-cell reconstitution after alpha-beta-depleted transplantation in children (dated by TCRdb to between 2015 and 2016). Turning to the overall study: T-cell immune reconstitution after TCRalphabeta/CD19-depleted allogeneic hematopoietic cell transplantation in children was quantitatively tracked in the study by means of TCR repertoire profiling.

The method behind the library was PCR. Sequenced on an Illumina HiSeq 2500. TCR libraries were prepared with molecular barcoding, using unique molecular identifiers to normalize TCRbeta repertoire quantification. TCRdb reprocessing: public reads trimmed at Q25 with fastp, clones called with MiXCR, in-frame beta chains kept. Rows matching on CDR3 protein sequence are summarized as one entry with the most common DNA and genes. This sample holds about 640,000 distinct CDR3 sequences; about 15% were observed only once. The ten largest clones represent about 1.1% of the sample. The CDR3 holds 13 amino acids from the cysteine to the phenylalanine. Kept here is only the CDR3 DNA, which spans 39 bases and is read in frame from base 1. The germline V gene (reference sequence) supplies CDR1 SEHNR and CDR2 FQNEAQ. Trimming leaves V shorter by 11 bases and J shorter by 5 bases, with the junction holding 8 bases beyond the gene matches.

This clonotype showed up just a few times. Its antigen is unknown. Base quality data are lacking; no much larger clone is found one base away. This receptor was taken from a human donor who donated a stem cell graft to a child with acute myeloid leukemia. Sequenced here: PBMCs from the stem cell graft donor, sampled from the stem cell graft. The rearranged segments are TRBV7-9 and TRBJ1-4; a stretch of 7 junction bases matches TRBD1. The bases read TGTGCCGGACGGGGACAGAAGAATGAAAAACTGTTTTTT. Its coded protein is CAGRGQKNEKLFF.